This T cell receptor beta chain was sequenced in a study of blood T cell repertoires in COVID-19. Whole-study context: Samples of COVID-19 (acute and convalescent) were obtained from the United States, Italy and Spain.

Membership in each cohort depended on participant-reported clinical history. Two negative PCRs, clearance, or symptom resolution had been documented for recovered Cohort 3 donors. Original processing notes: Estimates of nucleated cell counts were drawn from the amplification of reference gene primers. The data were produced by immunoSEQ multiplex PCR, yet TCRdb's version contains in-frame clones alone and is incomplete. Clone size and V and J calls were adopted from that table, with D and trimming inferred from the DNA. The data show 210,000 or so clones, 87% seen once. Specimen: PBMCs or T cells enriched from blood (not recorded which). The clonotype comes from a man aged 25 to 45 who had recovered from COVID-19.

Here the CDR3 reads CASSPKDRGSYGYTF. Written as DNA, the CDR3 is TGTGCCAGCAGCCCCAAGGACAGGGGGAGCTATGGCTACACCTTC. The rearrangement joins TRBV9 to TRBJ1-2; the match to TRBD1 covers 10 bases. The V segment lost 4 bases and the J segment 4 bases; nucleotides outside the gene matches: 7. Per the germline V gene, CDR1 is SGDLS and CDR2 is YYNGEE. The CDR3 contains 15 residues.